Each of the 14 T cell receptor beta chains below was sequenced from the same sample in a study of T cell responses to AZD1222 COVID-19 vaccine. Produced via immunoSEQ multiplex PCR; TCRdb's table is partial and in-frame only. The table records about 120,000 clones, about 90% of them present only once. The specimen comprised peripheral blood, sampled 28 days after the second AZD1222 dose. The receptors stem from an adult who received the AZD1222 COVID-19 vaccine.

The V gene is TRBV27, the J gene TRBJ1-6, with D perhaps TRBD1 (5 bases). V was pared by 0 bases and J by 0 bases, with 9 bases between. The length of the CDR3 is 17 residues. In germline, CDR1 is MNHEY, CDR2 SMNVEV (reference sequence). The CDR3 here is CASSLSRDASYNSPLHF. The CDR3 nucleotides are TGTGCCAGCAGTTTATCGAGGGACGCCTCCTATAATTCACCCCTCCACTTT.

The chain employs TRBV6-1 and TRBJ1-2; D unresolved. The length of the CDR3 is 13 residues. The V and J ends lost 3 bases and 3 bases respectively, with 8 bases between them. The V gene's germline CDR1 is MNHNS and CDR2 SASEGT. For the CDR3, the DNA is TGTGCCAGCAGTGAGCGACTATACTATGGCTACACCTTC. It encodes CASSERLYYGYTF.

This clone was recorded only once. The V and J genes are TRBV9 and TRBJ2-6; a weak D match, TRBD2 (6 bases). This CDR3 comprises 17 residues. V gave up 4 bases and J gave up 3 bases, with 17 bases separating them. Germline-derived CDR1 and CDR2 are SGDLS and YYNGEE. DNA of the CDR3: TGTGCCAGCAGCCTAGGTGGGCGGGGTGGTGGGGCCAACGTCCTGACTTTC. Amino acid sequence: CASSLGGRGGGANVLTF.

The chain has TRBV29-1 and TRBJ1-2; D may be TRBD1 (6 bases). The germline CDR1 and CDR2 sequences are SQVTM and ANQGSEA. V lost 3 bases and J lost 3, with 17 bases in between. The CDR3 is made up of 15 amino acids. The CDR3 nucleotides are TGCAGCGTTGAGGTACAGGGAGCCCGCTACTATGGCTACACCTTC. Translation: CSVEVQGARYYGYTF.

This clone has a single count. This sequence joins TRBV5-6 and TRBJ1-1; D not resolved. The length of the CDR3 is 15 residues. Trimming left V 4 bases short and J 1 base short, with 14 bases between. Germline values: CDR1 SGHDT, CDR2 YYEEEE. CDR3 sequence reads: CASSPIRAANTEAFF. The DNA for the CDR3 is TGTGCCAGCAGCCCTATACGAGCGGCGAACACTGAAGCTTTCTTT.

V usage is TRBV10-3 and J usage is TRBJ2-2; D is possibly TRBD1 (6 bases). This CDR3 contains 14 residues. Between the trimmed V and J ends, which lost 3 bases and 4 bases, there was a span of 9 bases. Germline V gives CDR1 ENHRY, CDR2 SYGVKD. Here the CDR3 DNA reads TGTGCCATCAGTGACGCAGGGGCCACCGGGGAGCTGTTTTTT. Amino acids: CAISDAGATGELFF.

This chain links TRBV6-2 or TRBV6-3 with TRBJ1-2, with TRBD1 matching over 8 bases. Per germline, CDR1 MNHEY and CDR2 SVGEGT. V lost 6 bases, J lost 2 bases, and 5 bases stayed unmatched. The CDR3 length is 14 residues. The CDR3 sequence is CASSPRTGNYGYTF. The CDR3 DNA sequence: TGTGCCAGCAGCCCCAGGACAGGGAACTATGGCTACACCTTC.

This clone was seen a few times. The chain recombines TRBV5-4 with TRBJ1-2; D unclear. The V end was cut by 6 bases, the J end by 4 bases, with 13 bases between. Germline-derived CDR1 and CDR2 are SGHNT and YYREEE (reference sequence). The CDR3 has 13 amino acids. The CDR3 DNA is TGTGCCAGCAACAAGGGAGGGAGCTATGGCTACACCTTC. This encodes CASNKGGSYGYTF.

The chain couples TRBV19 to TRBJ1-2; D not certain. V dropped 2 bases and J dropped 7 bases, with 8 bases sitting between them. Germline-derived CDR1 and CDR2 are LNHDA and SQIVND (reference sequence). This CDR3 contains 12 residues. The CDR3 DNA sequence: TGTGCCAGTAGTATACGCCGTTCTGGCTACACCTTC. This gives the protein CASSIRRSGYTF.

This clone showed up many times. V gene TRBV4-2 combines with J gene TRBJ2-5; 9 nucleotides agree with TRBD2. The germline gives CDR1 LGHNA, CDR2 YNFKEQ. This CDR3 spans 15 amino acids. Trimming cost V 0 bases and J 1 base; bases outside gene matches: 0. In DNA form, the CDR3 reads TGTGCCAGCAGCCAAGAGCGGGGGGGCCAAGAGACCCAGTACTTC. Residues: CASSQERGGQETQYF.

This chain links TRBV5-6 with TRBJ2-5, with TRBD1 matching over 8 bases. This CDR3 has 14 residues. Germline CDR1 and CDR2: SGHDT and YYEEEE. Trimming took 3 bases from V and 2 from J; bases not matched to a gene: 3. The CDR3 DNA follows: TGTGCCAGCAGCTCGGACAGGGTTCAAGAGACCCAGTACTTC. Its protein product is CASSSDRVQETQYF.

The chain couples TRBV5-6 to TRBJ2-3; D is perhaps TRBD2 (5 bases). Trimming shortened V by 2 bases and J by 7 bases, and 14 bases separated the two germline ends. The CDR3 is made up of 14 amino acids. Germline lookup yields CDR1 SGHDT and CDR2 YYEEEE. The CDR3 bases are TGTGCCAGCAGCTTAGCATTTGGACTTTATACGCAGTATTTT. Protein sequence: CASSLAFGLYTQYF.

The V call is TRBV5-4, the J call TRBJ2-7; TRBD1 might be the D (5 bases). CDR3 length equals 13 residues. CDR1 and CDR2 (germline): SGHNT, YYREEE (reference sequence). Trimming removed 2 bases at V and 5 bases at J, with 11 bases between. CDR3 protein: CASSFQGVHEQYF. Written as DNA, the CDR3 is TGTGCCAGCAGCTTTCAGGGCGTCCACGAGCAGTACTTC.

The chain uses TRBV5-1 and TRBJ1-3; possibly TRBD1 for D (5 bases). CDR1 and CDR2 (germline): SGHRS, YFSETQ. The CDR3 sequence is 15 residues long. V lost 3 bases to trimming and J lost 0 bases, with 10 bases between them. CDR3 in amino acids: CASSSAGLSGNTIYF. The DNA of the CDR3 is TGCGCCAGCAGCTCCGCGGGACTCTCTGGAAACACCATATATTTT.